The 9 T cell receptor beta chains reported below all come from one sample, sequenced in a study of OX40 agonist ivuxolimab in advanced cancers. TCRdb's copy holds only in-frame clones and misses some; the assay was immunoSEQ multiplex PCR. This table holds tens of thousands of clones, 70% to 90% found once. Sequencing was performed on CD4+ or CD8+ T cells sorted from blood, taken in a trial of the OX40 agonist ivuxolimab. The receptors here all came from an adult with an advanced solid tumor such as melanoma, head and neck, liver or kidney cancer.

CDR3: CASTGTSDYNEQFF. The CDR3 bases are TGTGCCAGCACCGGGACTAGCGACTACAATGAGCAGTTCTTC. The chain employs TRBV5-5 and TRBJ2-1, with 10 bases matching TRBD2. Germline values: CDR1 SGHKS, CDR2 YYEKEE (reference sequence). Trimming at V came to 6 bases and at J to 3 bases, leaving 3 bases not matched to a gene. CDR3 length equals 14 residues.

The gene calls are TRBV18 and TRBJ2-2; D gene unclear. CDR1 is KGHSH, CDR2 LQKENI, per germline. Trimming removed 3 bases from V and 3 bases from J, with 5 bases in between. CDR3 length: 13 residues. In nucleotides, the CDR3 is TGTGCCAGCTCACCCATCGACACCGGGGAGCTGTTTTTT. Translated, it gives CASSPIDTGELFF.

The chain joins TRBV5-1 to TRBJ2-3, with TRBD2 identical over 7 bases. The V and J ends lost 9 bases and 4 bases, in that order; junction bases with no gene match: 17. Germline values: CDR1 SGHRS, CDR2 YFSETQ. The CDR3 has 16 amino acids. As DNA, the CDR3 is TGCGCCACCGCACTCGAGCGGGGCGGCTCCTCAGATACGCAGTATTTT. This sequence encodes CATALERGGSSDTQYF.

V is TRBV6-6 and J is TRBJ2-1, with D unclear. Germline CDR1 is MNHNY and CDR2 is SVGAGI (reference sequence). This CDR3 contains 11 residues. V was pared by 7 bases and J by 9 bases, with 10 bases between. This chain's CDR3 is CASTSLREQFF. For the CDR3, the DNA is TGTGCCAGCACGTCCCTGCGTGAGCAGTTCTTC.

This rearrangement joins TRBV29-1 to TRBJ2-1; the D gene is possibly TRBD1 (6 bases). V was cut by 2 bases and J by 0 bases, with 14 bases left in between. The CDR3 loop spans 16 amino acids. CDR1 SQVTM and CDR2 ANQGSEA come from the germline V gene. The CDR3: CSVEIPGARSYNEQFF. In nucleotides, the CDR3 is TGCAGCGTTGAAATCCCAGGGGCTCGCTCCTACAATGAGCAGTTCTTC.

The J gene is TRBJ1-1, the V gene TRBV5-1, with 7 bases matching TRBD1. Germline assignment: CDR1 SGHRS and CDR2 YFSETQ. This CDR3 is 14 amino acids long. V lost 2 bases and J lost 3; bases outside the gene matches: 4. Written as DNA, the CDR3 is TGCGCCAGCAGCTTAACCGACAGGGACACTGAAGCTTTCTTT. Translating it yields CASSLTDRDTEAFF.

This chain connects TRBV6-5 to TRBJ1-1, with 7 bases that match TRBD1. In germline, CDR1 is MNHEY, CDR2 SVGAGI. This CDR3 contains 16 residues. The V segment lost 2 bases and the J segment 11 bases; nucleotides outside the gene matches: 17. The CDR3, as DNA: TGTGCCAGCAGTTACCAGCCGAAGAACAGGGGCAGGGAGGCTTTCTTT. Encoded protein: CASSYQPKNRGREAFF.

About this clone: Given the absence of the conserved phenylalanine or tryptophan at the CDR3 end, a read error is likely. This chain uses TRBV12-5 with TRBJ1-1, with D hard to call. The germline gives CDR1 LGHNT, CDR2 FRNRAP. The ends were cut back, 8 bases at V and 2 bases at J, with 12 bases in the middle. The length of the CDR3 is 13 residues. The CDR3 loop is CASKYLDNTEAFL. CDR3 sequence (DNA): TGTGCTAGTAAGTACCTGGATAACACTGAAGCTTTCCTT.

This chain links TRBV5-4 with TRBJ2-3, with 9 bases identical to TRBD2. The CDR3 contains 15 residues. With V trimmed by 6 bases and J by 3 bases, 8 bases remained unmatched. Germline V gene data show CDR1 as SGHNT and CDR2 as YYREEE (reference sequence). CDR3: CASTRAGGRTDTQYF. In nucleotides, the CDR3 is TGTGCCAGCACCCGGGCGGGGGGGCGGACAGATACGCAGTATTTT.